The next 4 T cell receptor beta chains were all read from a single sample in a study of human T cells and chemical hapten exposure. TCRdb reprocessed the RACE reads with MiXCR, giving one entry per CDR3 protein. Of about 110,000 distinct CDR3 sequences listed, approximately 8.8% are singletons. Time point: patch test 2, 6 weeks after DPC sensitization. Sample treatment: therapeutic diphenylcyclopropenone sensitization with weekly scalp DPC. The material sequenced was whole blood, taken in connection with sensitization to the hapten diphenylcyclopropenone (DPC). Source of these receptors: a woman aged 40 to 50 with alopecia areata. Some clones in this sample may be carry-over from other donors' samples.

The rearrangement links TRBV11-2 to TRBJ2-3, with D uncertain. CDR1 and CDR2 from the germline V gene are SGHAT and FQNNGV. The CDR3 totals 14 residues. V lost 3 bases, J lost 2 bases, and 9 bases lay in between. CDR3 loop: CASSFQPITDTQYF. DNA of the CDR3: TGTGCCAGCAGCTTTCAGCCAATCACAGATACGCAGTATTTT.

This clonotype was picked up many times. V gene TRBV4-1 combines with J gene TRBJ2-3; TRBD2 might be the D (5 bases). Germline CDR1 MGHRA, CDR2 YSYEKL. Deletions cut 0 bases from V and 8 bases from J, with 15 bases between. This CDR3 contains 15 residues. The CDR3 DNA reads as TGCGCCAGCAGCCAAGATCTAGCTCCCTCTGCTACGCAGTATTTT. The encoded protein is CASSQDLAPSATQYF.

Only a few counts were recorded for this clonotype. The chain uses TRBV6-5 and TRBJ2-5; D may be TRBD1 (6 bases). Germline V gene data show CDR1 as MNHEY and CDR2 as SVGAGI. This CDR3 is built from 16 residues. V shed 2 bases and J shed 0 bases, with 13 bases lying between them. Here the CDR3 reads CASSYAEGTNQETQYF. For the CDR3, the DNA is TGTGCCAGCAGTTACGCGGAAGGGACAAACCAAGAGACCCAGTACTTC.

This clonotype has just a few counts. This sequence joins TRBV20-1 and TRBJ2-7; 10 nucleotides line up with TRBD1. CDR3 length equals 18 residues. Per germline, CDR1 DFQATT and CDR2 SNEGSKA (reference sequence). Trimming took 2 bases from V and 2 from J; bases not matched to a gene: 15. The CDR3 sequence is CSARKRDRGLSLTYEQYF. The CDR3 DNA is TGCAGTGCTAGAAAGAGGGACAGGGGCCTCTCTCTAACCTACGAGCAGTACTTC.